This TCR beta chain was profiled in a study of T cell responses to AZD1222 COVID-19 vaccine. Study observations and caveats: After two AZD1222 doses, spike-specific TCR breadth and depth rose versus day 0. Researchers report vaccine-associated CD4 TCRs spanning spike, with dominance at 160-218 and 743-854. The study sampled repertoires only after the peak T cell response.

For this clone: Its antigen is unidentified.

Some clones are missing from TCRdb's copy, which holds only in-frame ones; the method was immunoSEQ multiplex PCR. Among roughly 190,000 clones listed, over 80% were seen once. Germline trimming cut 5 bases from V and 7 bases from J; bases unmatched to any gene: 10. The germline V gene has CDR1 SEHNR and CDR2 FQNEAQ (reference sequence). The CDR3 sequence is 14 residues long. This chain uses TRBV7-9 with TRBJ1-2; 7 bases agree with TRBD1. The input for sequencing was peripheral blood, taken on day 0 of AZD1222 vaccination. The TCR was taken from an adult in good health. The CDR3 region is CASSRDRERGGYTF. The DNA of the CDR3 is TGTGCCAGCAGCCGCGACAGGGAAAGGGGTGGCTACACCTTC. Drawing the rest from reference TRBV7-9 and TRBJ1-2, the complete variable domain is DTGVSQNPRHKITKRGQNVTFRCDPISEHNRLYWYRQTLGQGPEFLTYFQNEAQLEKSRLLSDRFSAERPKGSFSTLEIQRTEQGDSAMYLCASSRDRERGGYTFGSGTRLTVV.